The T cell receptor beta chain under discussion was sequenced for a study of T cell responses to AZD1222 COVID-19 vaccine. As for the study in general: Samples with a second dose at about 4 or about 12 weeks were pooled together.

As regards this clone: Its target is unknown.

Germline CDR1 reads KGHDR; CDR2 reads SFDVKD. This CDR3 contains 14 residues. The J segment lost 4 bases and the V segment lost 6 bases, leaving 6 bases of the junction unmatched. Regarding the study as a whole: Spike-wide vaccine-associated CD4 TCRs dominated at 160-218 and 743-854. Spike-specific TCR breadth and depth were elevated following two AZD1222 doses.

The assay was immunoSEQ multiplex PCR, and TCRdb's table has in-frame clones only and misses some. The data contain 140,000 to 150,000 clones, roughly 91% of them singletons. The clonotype comes from an adult in good health. Sequencing was performed on peripheral blood, taken on day 0 of AZD1222 vaccination. V usage is TRBV24-1 and J usage is TRBJ1-2; 8 positions agree with TRBD1. CDR3 coding DNA: TGTGCCACCAGTTCCGTGGACAGGGCCTATGGCTACACCTTC. As protein: CATSSVDRAYGYTF.